A selection of T cell receptor beta chains follows, all from one sample in a study of CD8 T cells in ankylosing spondylitis. MiXCR was run by TCRdb on the 5' RACE reads, yielding one entry per CDR3 protein. The sample lists 300,000 to 400,000 distinct CDR3 sequences, roughly 20% occurring once. Sequencing used blood, either unsorted or a sorted T cell fraction (not recorded which). The receptors derive from a male donor with ankylosing spondylitis or in good health (not recorded which). Each CDR3 is given with its conserved first and last residue. The order of the fields is D gene, CDR3 length, clone size, J gene, V gene, CDR3 DNA, CDR3 protein. A D gene is named only where the DNA matches it firmly. Size is omitted from some rows. Given values are once, few, many or a class for expanded clones.

.,18,few,TRBJ1-5,TRBV4-1,TGCGCCAGCAGCCAAGAAGGTGGAGGAGGGTTAGGCAATCAGCCCCAGCATTTT,CASSQEGGGGLGNQPQHF
.,15,.,TRBJ2-3,TRBV4-1,TGCGCCAGCAGCCCAGGGGACGGATTGGCAGATACGCAGTATTTT,CASSPGDGLADTQYF
TRBD1,13,few,TRBJ2-7,TRBV24-1,TGTGCCACCAGCGACAGGGTAACCTACGAGCAGTACTTC,CATSDRVTYEQYF
.,11,few,TRBJ2-3,TRBV12-3/TRBV12-4,TGTGCCAGCAGTCCCGGGTCGGTGTGGCATTTT,CASSPGSVWHF
TRBD2,15,few,TRBJ2-7,TRBV9,TGTGCCAGCAGCAAAGGGACTAGCGGAACCTACGAGCAGTACTTC,CASSKGTSGTYEQYF
.,17,few,TRBJ2-5,TRBV11-2,TGTGCCAGCAGCTCAGCCAAACCCGGGACGATCCAAGAGACCCAGTACTTC,CASSSAKPGTIQETQYF
.,12,.,TRBJ2-7,TRBV12-3/TRBV12-4,TGTGCCAGCAGTAAGGATGCCTACGAGCAGTACTTC,CASSKDAYEQYF
.,15,few,TRBJ2-2,TRBV6-1,TGTGCCAGCAGTGATTCGGTCAGGGCGACCGGGGAGCTGTTTTTT,CASSDSVRATGELFF
TRBD2,16,.,TRBJ2-1,TRBV9,TGTGCCAGCAGCGTACGCGGACTAGACTCCTACAATGAGCAGTTCTTC,CASSVRGLDSYNEQFF
TRBD1,13,many,TRBJ2-1,TRBV5-6,TGTGCCAGCAGCTTGGGACAGGGTAATGAGCAGTTCTTC,CASSLGQGNEQFF
.,15,few,TRBJ2-3,TRBV6-1,TGTGCCAGCAGTCAGCCCCGGGGGAGCCCAGATACGCAGTATTTT,CASSQPRGSPDTQYF
TRBD2,16,few,TRBJ2-3,TRBV12-3/TRBV12-4,TGTGCCAGCAGTTTACCGGGGGGGCCTACTACAGATACGCAGTATTTT,CASSLPGGPTTDTQYF
.,16,.,TRBJ1-1,TRBV12-3/TRBV12-4,TGTGCCAGCAGTCCGCGGGGGGCTTATATTAACACTGAAGCTTTCTTT,CASSPRGAYINTEAFF
TRBD1,17,few,TRBJ2-1,TRBV10-2,TGCGCCAGCTCCACCCGACAGGGGCTAGACTCCTACAATGAGCAGTTCTTC,CASSTRQGLDSYNEQFF
.,17,.,TRBJ2-1,TRBV18,TGTGCCAGCTCACCACCTCGCTCCGTCCAGTCCTACAATGAGCAGTTCTTC,CASSPPRSVQSYNEQFF